A single sample is the source of the 22 T cell receptor beta chains below, sequenced in a study of blood T cells in healthy people across ages. Then a second PCR, running roughly 7 to 11 cycles, was carried out with a sample-barcoded 5' primer and a J-beta primer mix. TCRdb independently ran MiXCR on the 5' RACE reads; one entry per CDR3 protein. The sample records 550,000 to 650,000 distinct CDR3 sequences, about 27% being singletons. A further study also used this sample, focusing on T cells of mothers and their children.

The sample comprised blood. The source of these receptors is a boy aged 2 to 10 in good health.

The rearrangement links TRBV10-3 to TRBJ2-1; TRBD1 might be the D (6 bases). The germline gives CDR1 ENHRY, CDR2 SYGVKD. V lost 4 bases, J lost 0 bases, and 7 bases lay in between. The CDR3 has 14 residues. For the CDR3, the DNA is TGTGCCATCAGTGGGGACACCTCCTACAATGAGCAGTTCTTC. Its protein is CAISGDTSYNEQFF.

This clonotype was seen a few times. The chain links TRBV28 to TRBJ2-5, with TRBD1 matching 9 bases. V dropped 6 bases and J dropped 13; count of bases not matched to a gene: 15. Germline V gene lookup returns CDR1 MDHEN and CDR2 SYDVKM. The CDR3 runs to 14 residues. CDR3 loop: CASRSSGQGGPTYF. CDR3 bases: TGTGCCAGCAGATCTTCGGGACAGGGTGGTCCTACGTACTTC.

There are a few counts of this clonotype. This chain's CDR3 is CACIPLAGETQYF. CDR3 bases: TGTGCCTGTATCCCCCTAGCCGGGGAGACCCAGTACTTC. The chain has TRBV30 and TRBJ2-1; weak D call: TRBD2 (5 bases). The end of the DNA fits TRBJ2-5 better, so the J call may be wrong. Germline-derived CDR1 and CDR2 are GTSNPN and SVGIG (reference sequence). This CDR3 is built from 13 residues.

The chain has TRBV29-1 and TRBJ2-3, with D hard to call. V was cut by 5 bases and J by 4 bases, with 7 bases left in between. The CDR3 consists of 11 residues. The germline V gene has CDR1 SQVTM and CDR2 ANQGSEA. Here the CDR3 reads CSVYSPDTQYF. Here the CDR3 DNA reads TGCAGCGTTTACTCTCCAGATACGCAGTATTTT.

The sample holds a few counts of this clonotype. The chain has TRBV20-1 and TRBJ2-5; D is possibly TRBD2 (5 bases). The J call is uncertain, as TRBJ2-7 better fits the DNA end. This CDR3 is built from 13 residues. Germline values: CDR1 DFQATT, CDR2 SNEGSKA (reference sequence). This CDR3 is CSARGGRGHEQYF. The DNA of the CDR3 is TGCAGTGCTAGAGGTGGGAGAGGCCACGAGCAGTACTTC.

This clonotype showed up just a few times. The V call is TRBV12-3 or TRBV12-4, the J call TRBJ2-7, with 7 bases fitting TRBD1. The length of the CDR3 is 12 residues. V lost 6 bases, J lost 1 base, and 0 bases stayed unmatched. The CDR3 DNA reads as TGTGCCAGCAGGGGACAGTCCTACGAGCAGTACTTC. This codes for CASRGQSYEQYF.

This clonotype was seen a handful of times. The V call is TRBV7-2, the J call TRBJ2-5, with 10 nucleotides matching TRBD2. The germline gives CDR1 SGHTA, CDR2 FQGNSA. Trimming cost V 5 bases and J 3 bases; bases outside gene matches: 3. CDR3 length: 14 residues. The CDR3, as DNA: TGTGCCAGCAGCATTGGACTAGCGGAAGAGACCCAGTACTTC. Translated: CASSIGLAEETQYF. The full variable domain, its missing parts supplied by reference TRBV7-2 and TRBJ2-5, is GAGVSQSPSNKVTEKGKDVELRCDPISGHTALYWYRQSLGQGLEFLIYFQGNSAPDKSGLPSDRFSAERTGGSVSTLTIQRTQQEDSAVYLCASSIGLAEETQYFGPGTRLLVL.

This clonotype was detected only a few times. The chain joins TRBV11-2 to TRBJ1-4, with TRBD1 identical over 7 bases. After removal of 0 bases from V and 7 bases from J, the junction contained 5 bases not matched to a gene. The germline V gene has CDR1 SGHAT and CDR2 FQNNGV. This CDR3 is built from 15 residues. DNA of the CDR3: TGTGCCAGCAGCTTAGAAGACAGGGAAGGTGAAAAACTGTTTTTT. This codes for CASSLEDREGEKLFF. The full variable domain, completed using reference TRBV11-2 and TRBJ1-4, is EAGVAQSPRYKIIEKRQSVAFWCNPISGHATLYWYQQILGQGPKLLIQFQNNGVVDDSQLPKDRFSAERLKGVDSTLKIQPAKLEDSAVYLCASSLEDREGEKLFFGSGTQLSVL.

The sample holds many counts of this clonotype. This rearrangement joins TRBV7-8 to TRBJ2-7; 11 bases line up with TRBD1. This CDR3 region has 14 residues. J was trimmed by 3 bases and V by 3 bases; bases with no gene match: 1. Per the germline V gene, CDR1 is SGHVS and CDR2 is FQNEAQ. The CDR3: CASSFGTGGYEQYF. CDR3 DNA: TGTGCCAGCAGCTTCGGGACAGGGGGCTACGAGCAGTACTTC.

The V gene is TRBV20-1, the J gene TRBJ2-5; TRBD2 aligns across 7 bases. Germline V gene data show CDR1 as DFQATT and CDR2 as SNEGSKA (reference sequence). The CDR3 length is 14 residues. V dropped 5 bases and J dropped 2; count of bases not matched to a gene: 8. The CDR3 DNA reads as TGCAGTGCTGTACTCAGCGGGGAACAAGAGACCCAGTACTTC. The encoded protein is CSAVLSGEQETQYF.

This clonotype came up a few times. This chain connects TRBV12-3 or TRBV12-4 to TRBJ2-5; 13 bases are a match to TRBD2. The J call may be mistaken, given a closer DNA end match to TRBJ2-1. The CDR3 is 15 residues long. The CDR3 region has the DNA TGTGCCAGCATTCTCGGACTAGCGGGAGACAATGAGCAGTTCTTC. Its protein product is CASILGLAGDNEQFF.

Only a few counts were recorded for this clonotype. The CDR3: CASSQELTGGASEQYF. CDR3 bases: TGCGCCAGCAGCCAAGAGTTAACAGGAGGGGCCTCCGAGCAGTACTTC. This rearrangement joins TRBV4-3 to TRBJ2-5; tentative D call: TRBD2 (6 bases). The J call is uncertain, as TRBJ2-7 better fits the DNA end. Germline V gene sequence: CDR1 LGHNA, CDR2 YSLEER. The length of the CDR3 is 16 residues.

The chain joins TRBV27 to TRBJ2-5; 9 nucleotides match TRBD1. The tail of the sequence fits TRBJ2-7 better, so the J call may be wrong. The CDR3 contains 15 residues. Germline CDR1 MNHEY, CDR2 SMNVEV (reference sequence). The CDR3 DNA reads as TGTGCCAGCAGGGCAGCCTGGGACAGGGCCTACGAGCAGTACTTC. This codes for CASRAAWDRAYEQYF.

V is TRBV6-2 or TRBV6-3 and J is TRBJ2-5; 8 bases match TRBD2. The V gene's germline CDR1 is MNHEY and CDR2 SVGEGT. Trimming took 5 bases from V and 1 from J; bases not matched to a gene: 6. The CDR3 runs 15 residues. The CDR3 spells CASSRLAPLQETQYF. CDR3 coding DNA: TGTGCCAGCAGTCGACTAGCGCCCCTCCAAGAGACCCAGTACTTC.

This sequence joins TRBV7-2 and TRBJ2-7; perhaps TRBD1 as D (7 bases). CDR1 is SGHTA, CDR2 FQGNSA, per germline. Deletions cut 5 bases from V and 3 bases from J, with 17 bases between. The CDR3 consists of 15 residues. The CDR3 sequence: CASSPPGGRIYEQYF. CDR3 bases: TGTGCCAGCAGCCCACCAGGGGGGCGTATCTACGAGCAGTACTTC.

This chain uses TRBV6-1 with TRBJ2-7; no firm D call. V was pared by 6 bases and J by 0 bases, with 12 bases between. The CDR3 totals 14 residues. Germline loops: CDR1 MNHNS, CDR2 SASEGT. Written as DNA, the CDR3 is TGTGCCAGCAGGGCCAGGATGAACTCCTACGAGCAGTACTTC. It translates to CASRARMNSYEQYF.

The J gene is TRBJ2-3, the V gene TRBV12-3 or TRBV12-4; D is undetermined. This CDR3 is built from 14 residues. V lost 6 bases to trimming and J lost 6 bases, with 16 bases between them. CDR3 nucleotide sequence: TGTGCCAGCAGGGATGGGCTAGTAGAGGATACGCAGTATTTT. It specifies CASRDGLVEDTQYF.

V gene TRBV9 combines with J gene TRBJ2-1; D uncertain. CDR1 is SGDLS and CDR2 is YYNGEE in the germline V gene. Deletions cut 0 bases from V and 1 base from J, with 2 bases between. There are 13 residues in the CDR3. The CDR3 DNA reads as TGTGCCAGCAGCGTAGCTTCCTACAATGAGCAGTTCTTC. The encoded protein is CASSVASYNEQFF.

This chain uses TRBV7-6 with TRBJ2-5; weak D call: TRBD2 (6 bases). The DNA end is more similar to TRBJ2-1, so the J call may be wrong. The CDR3 is made up of 16 amino acids. Looked up from germline, CDR1 is SGHVS and CDR2 is FNYEAQ. The CDR3 DNA reads TGTGCCAGCAGCTTTTCAATACGGGAGCAGTACAATGAGCAGTTCTTC. It specifies CASSFSIREQYNEQFF.

The chain is built from TRBV21-1 and TRBJ2-5. TRBV21-1 is classified as a pseudogene. There are 15 residues in the CDR3. CDR3 nucleotide sequence: TGTGCCAGCAGCGTCTCTGCGAGTCGGGGAGAGACCCAGTACTTC. Translation: CASSVSASRGETQYF.

This clonotype was seen more than once but under ten times. This chain links TRBV9 with TRBJ2-1; D gene ambiguous. CDR3 length: 12 amino acids. Looked up from germline, CDR1 is SGDLS and CDR2 is YYNGEE. The V end lost 4 bases, the J end lost 5 bases, and 7 bases lay between the germline ends. The CDR3 is CASSPDHNEQFF. CDR3 bases: TGTGCCAGCAGCCCCGACCACAATGAGCAGTTCTTC.

The CDR3 protein is CSALSGGRRNTEAFF. The DNA for the CDR3 is TGCAGCGCCCTGAGCGGTGGCCGGAGGAACACTGAAGCTTTCTTT. The chain links TRBV29-1 to TRBJ1-1; D not certain. This CDR3 is built from 15 residues. Per the germline V gene, CDR1 is SQVTM and CDR2 is ANQGSEA. Trimming stripped 7 bases from V and 1 base from J, with 19 bases between.